This T cell receptor beta chain stems from a study of identical twins. Trimming took off 0 bases at V and 6 bases at J, with 9 bases between the two ends. CDR3 length: 13 residues. The V gene's germline CDR1 is LNHNV and CDR2 YYDKDF (reference sequence). There are many counts of this clonotype. Its matching antigen is unknown. Each CDR3 protein is one row after TCRdb ran MiXCR on the 5' RACE reads. The profile shows hundreds of thousands of distinct CDR3 sequences, 8.6% of them singletons. Findings and caveats of the study: Findings came from cross-sectional statistics, without long-term follow-up of donors. Out-of-frame TCR alpha sharing in monozygotic twins exceeded recombination model predictions.

This same sample was also part of a study on yellow fever vaccine responses in identical twins.

This TCR was sampled from a woman aged 18-35 years in good health. The sample was PBMCs. The chain couples TRBV15 to TRBJ2-7; D gene uncertain. The chain's CDR3 is CATSRDSVGEQYF. CDR3 in DNA: TGTGCCACCAGCAGAGACTCAGTGGGCGAGCAGTACTTC.